A selection of T cell receptor beta chains follows, all from one sample in a study of T-cell reconstitution after alpha-beta-depleted transplantation in children. TCRdb reanalysed the PCR reads using MiXCR and keeps one entry per CDR3 protein. The profile shows around 450,000 distinct CDR3 sequences, roughly a tenth of them singletons. The specimen was PBMCs, collected before TCRalphabeta/CD19-depleted stem cell transplant. Receptors originate from a child aged 2-15 years with inherited bone marrow failure, due to receive a stem cell transplant. Each CDR3 is given with its conserved first and last residue. A D gene is named only where the DNA matches it firmly. Rows give clone size only sometimes, using once, few, many, or a class for an expanded clone.

J	size	D	V	CDR3	DNA
TRBJ1-2	many	NA	TRBV10-3	CAITPDGTNGYTF	TGTGCCATCACCCCTGATGGGACTAATGGCTACACCTTC
TRBJ2-3	many	NA	TRBV12-3/TRBV12-4	CASSLMSWGSAQYF	TGTGCCAGCAGTTTAATGTCCTGGGGGAGTGCGCAGTATTTT
TRBJ2-1	many	TRBD2	TRBV20-1	CSAWGREGPNEQFF	TGCAGTGCTTGGGGGAGGGAGGGCCCCAATGAGCAGTTCTTC
TRBJ2-1	many	TRBD2	TRBV25-1	CASSDSGLAYYNEQFF	TGTGCCAGCAGTGACTCCGGACTAGCCTACTACAATGAGCAGTTCTTC
TRBJ2-2	many	TRBD1	TRBV12-3/TRBV12-4	CASSRGQVVNTGELFF	TGTGCCAGCAGCCGGGGACAGGTAGTTAACACCGGGGAGCTGTTTTTT
TRBJ1-1	many	NA	TRBV28	CASSLFGAPVGNTEAFF	TGTGCCAGCAGTTTATTTGGGGCCCCCGTGGGGAACACTGAAGCTTTCTTT
TRBJ2-3	few	TRBD2	TRBV5-5	CASIRTSFDTQYF	TGTGCCAGCATCCGGACTAGCTTTGATACGCAGTATTTT
TRBJ2-3	NA	NA	TRBV4-3	CASSQGTMGDTQYF	TGCGCCAGCAGCCAAGGTACAATGGGAGATACGCAGTATTTT
TRBJ2-6	many	TRBD1	TRBV5-1	CASSLPTGAGANVLTF	TGCGCCAGCAGCTTGCCGACAGGGGCCGGGGCCAACGTCCTGACTTTC
TRBJ2-2	many	TRBD1	TRBV5-1	CASSLRRGQGDTGELFF	TGCGCCAGCAGCCTACGACGAGGACAGGGGGACACCGGGGAGCTGTTTTTT
TRBJ1-4	many	TRBD1	TRBV27	CASSIRQGNEKLFF	TGTGCCAGCAGTATAAGACAGGGCAATGAAAAACTGTTTTTT
TRBJ2-3	many	NA	TRBV11-2	CASSLDGAYVSLTDTQYF	TGTGCCAGCAGCTTAGACGGGGCGTACGTGTCCCTCACAGATACGCAGTATTTT
TRBJ2-3	many	TRBD2	TRBV29-1	CSVEGGEGRYADTQYF	TGCAGCGTTGAAGGGGGGGAGGGCCGTTACGCAGATACGCAGTATTTT
TRBJ1-4	many	NA	TRBV20-1	CSVRREKLFF	TGCAGTGTTAGACGGGAAAAACTGTTTTTT
TRBJ2-3	NA	TRBD2	TRBV5-1	CARSLGAGGDTQYF	TGCGCCAGGAGCTTGGGAGCGGGAGGGGATACGCAGTATTTT
TRBJ2-7	many	NA	TRBV28	CASSRPSSYEQYF	TGTGCCAGCAGCAGGCCTTCCTCCTACGAGCAGTACTTC
TRBJ2-1	many	TRBD2	TRBV6-5	CASSYTGLVIDEQFF	TGTGCCAGCAGTTACACAGGACTAGTTATCGATGAGCAGTTCTTC
TRBJ2-1	many	NA	TRBV4-3	CASSQGANNPNEQFF	TGCGCCAGCAGCCAAGGAGCGAATAATCCCAATGAGCAGTTCTTC
TRBJ2-7	many	TRBD1	TRBV11-2	CASSFGTAYYEQYF	TGTGCCAGCAGCTTCGGGACAGCTTACTACGAGCAGTACTTC
TRBJ2-1	many	TRBD2	TRBV29-1	CSVEGASGTAYNEQFF	TGCAGCGTTGAAGGGGCTAGCGGGACCGCCTACAATGAGCAGTTCTTC
TRBJ2-5	NA	TRBD1	TRBV7-2	CASSLTRGRSTQYF	TGTGCCAGCAGCTTAACCAGGGGGCGTTCGACCCAGTACTTC
TRBJ2-7	few	TRBD2	TRBV27	CASSLLADTYEQYF	TGTGCCAGCAGTTTACTAGCGGATACCTACGAGCAGTACTTC
TRBJ1-6	many	NA	TRBV12-3/TRBV12-4	CASSLPTPPLHF	TGTGCCAGCAGTTTGCCAACGCCACCCCTCCACTTT
TRBJ2-7	few	TRBD1	TRBV27	CASSSSTGTEFYEQYF	TGTGCCAGCAGTTCATCGACCGGGACAGAGTTCTACGAGCAGTACTTC
TRBJ1-2	many	NA	TRBV5-6	CASSLVRLYNYGYTF	TGTGCCAGCAGCCTGGTGCGGTTATATAACTATGGCTACACCTTC
TRBJ1-1	many	TRBD1	TRBV5-1	CASREGASNTEAFF	TGCGCCAGCAGGGAGGGGGCCTCGAACACTGAAGCTTTCTTT
TRBJ2-1	NA	NA	TRBV14	CASSQEADLQFF	TGTGCCAGCAGCCAAGAGGCGGACCTCCAGTTCTTC
TRBJ2-2	few	TRBD2	TRBV7-2	CASSPQGASGRRGELFF	TGTGCCAGCAGCCCTCAGGGGGCTAGCGGGAGAAGGGGGGAGCTGTTTTTT
TRBJ2-1	many	TRBD2	TRBV6-5	CASSYASGRAEQFF	TGTGCCAGCAGTTACGCTAGCGGGAGGGCTGAGCAGTTCTTC